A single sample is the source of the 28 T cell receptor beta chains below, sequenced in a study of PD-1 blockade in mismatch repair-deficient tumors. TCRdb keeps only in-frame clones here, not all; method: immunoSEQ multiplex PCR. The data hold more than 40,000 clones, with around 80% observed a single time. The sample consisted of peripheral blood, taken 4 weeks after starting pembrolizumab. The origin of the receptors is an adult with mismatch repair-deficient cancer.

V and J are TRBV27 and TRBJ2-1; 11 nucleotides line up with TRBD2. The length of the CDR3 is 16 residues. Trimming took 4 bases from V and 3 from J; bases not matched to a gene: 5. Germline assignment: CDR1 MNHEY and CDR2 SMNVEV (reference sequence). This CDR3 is CASSSSGRSNYNEQFF. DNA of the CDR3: TGTGCCAGCAGTTCTAGCGGGAGGTCTAACTACAATGAGCAGTTCTTC.

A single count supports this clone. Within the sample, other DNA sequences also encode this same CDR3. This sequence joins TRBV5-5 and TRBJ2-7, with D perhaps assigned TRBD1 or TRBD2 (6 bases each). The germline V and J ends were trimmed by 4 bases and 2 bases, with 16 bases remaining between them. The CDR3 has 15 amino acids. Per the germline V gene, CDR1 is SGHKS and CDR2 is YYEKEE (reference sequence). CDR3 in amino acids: CASSLVPGGTYEQYF. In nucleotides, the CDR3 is TGTGCCAGCAGCCTGGTCCCCGGGGGCACCTACGAGCAGTACTTC.

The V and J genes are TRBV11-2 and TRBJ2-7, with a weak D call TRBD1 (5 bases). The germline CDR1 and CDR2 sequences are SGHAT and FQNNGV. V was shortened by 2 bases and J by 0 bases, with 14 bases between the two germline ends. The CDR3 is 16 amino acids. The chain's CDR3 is CASSLIQGRSSYEQYF. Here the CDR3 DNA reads TGTGCCAGCAGCTTAATTCAGGGTAGGAGCTCCTACGAGCAGTACTTC.

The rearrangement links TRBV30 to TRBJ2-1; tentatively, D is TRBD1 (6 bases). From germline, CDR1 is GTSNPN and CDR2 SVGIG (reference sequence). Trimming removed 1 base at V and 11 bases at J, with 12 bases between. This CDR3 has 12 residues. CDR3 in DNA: TGTGCCTGGAGTGATACGAGGGACAAGCAGTTCTTC. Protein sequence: CAWSDTRDKQFF.

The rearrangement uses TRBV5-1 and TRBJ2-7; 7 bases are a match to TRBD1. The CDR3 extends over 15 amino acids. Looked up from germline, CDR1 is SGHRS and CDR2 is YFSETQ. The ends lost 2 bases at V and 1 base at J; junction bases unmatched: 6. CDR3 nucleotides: TGCGCCAGCAGCTTATCAGGGACAGAGTCCTACGAGCAGTACTTC. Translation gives CASSLSGTESYEQYF.

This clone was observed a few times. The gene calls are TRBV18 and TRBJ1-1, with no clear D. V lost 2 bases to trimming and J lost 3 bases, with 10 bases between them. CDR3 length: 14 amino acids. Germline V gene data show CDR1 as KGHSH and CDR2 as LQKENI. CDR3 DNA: TGTGCCAGCTCACCAGGTGTGAAAGACACTGAAGCTTTCTTT. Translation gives CASSPGVKDTEAFF.

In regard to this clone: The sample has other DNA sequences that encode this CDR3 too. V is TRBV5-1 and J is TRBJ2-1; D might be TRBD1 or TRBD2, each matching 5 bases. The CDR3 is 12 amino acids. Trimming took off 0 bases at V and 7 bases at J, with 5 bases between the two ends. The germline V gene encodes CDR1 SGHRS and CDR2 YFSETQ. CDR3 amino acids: CASSLGGNEQFF. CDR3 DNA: TGCGCCAGCAGCTTGGGGGGGAATGAGCAGTTCTTC.

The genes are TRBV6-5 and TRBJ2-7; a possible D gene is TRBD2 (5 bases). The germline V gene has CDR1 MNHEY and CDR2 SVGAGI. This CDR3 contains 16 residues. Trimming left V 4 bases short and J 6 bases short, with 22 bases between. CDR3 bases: TGTGCCAGCAGTTCCCTCTCCCTCACTAGGCTCTCCGAGCAGTACTTC. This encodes CASSSLSLTRLSEQYF.

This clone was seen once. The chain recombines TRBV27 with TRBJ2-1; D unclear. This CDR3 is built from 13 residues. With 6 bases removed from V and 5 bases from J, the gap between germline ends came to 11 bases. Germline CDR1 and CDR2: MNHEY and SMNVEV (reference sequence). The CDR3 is CASRPLPDNEQFF. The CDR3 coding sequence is TGTGCCAGCAGACCTCTACCCGACAATGAGCAGTTCTTC.

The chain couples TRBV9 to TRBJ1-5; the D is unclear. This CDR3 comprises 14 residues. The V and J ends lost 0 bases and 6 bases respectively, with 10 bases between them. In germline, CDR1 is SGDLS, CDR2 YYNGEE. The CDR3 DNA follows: TGTGCCAGCAGCGTAGGAGTTGACTCTCAGCCCCAGCATTTT. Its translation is CASSVGVDSQPQHF.

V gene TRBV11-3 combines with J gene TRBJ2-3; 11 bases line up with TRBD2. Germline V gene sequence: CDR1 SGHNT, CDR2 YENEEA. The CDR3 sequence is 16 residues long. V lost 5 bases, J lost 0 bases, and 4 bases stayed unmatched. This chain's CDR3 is CASSRGLAASTDTQYF. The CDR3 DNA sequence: TGTGCCAGCAGCCGGGGACTAGCGGCTAGCACAGATACGCAGTATTTT.

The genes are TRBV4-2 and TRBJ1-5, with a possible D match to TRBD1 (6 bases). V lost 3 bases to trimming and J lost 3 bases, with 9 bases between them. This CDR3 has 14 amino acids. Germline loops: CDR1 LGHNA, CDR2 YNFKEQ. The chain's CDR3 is CASSQDSNNQPQHF. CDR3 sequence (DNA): TGTGCCAGCAGCCAGGACAGCAACAATCAGCCCCAGCATTTT.

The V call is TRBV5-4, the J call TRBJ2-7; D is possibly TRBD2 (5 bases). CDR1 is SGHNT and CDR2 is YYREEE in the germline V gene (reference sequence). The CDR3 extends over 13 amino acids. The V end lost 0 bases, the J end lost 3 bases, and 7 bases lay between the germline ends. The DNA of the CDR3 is TGTGCCAGCAGCTTGGTTGAGGGCTACGAGCAGTACTTC. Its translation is CASSLVEGYEQYF.

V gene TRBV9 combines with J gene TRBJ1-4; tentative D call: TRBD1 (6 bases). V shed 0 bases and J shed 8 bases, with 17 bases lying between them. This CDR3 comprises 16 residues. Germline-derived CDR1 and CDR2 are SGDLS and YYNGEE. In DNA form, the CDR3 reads TGTGCCAGCAGCGTAGAGTCGTCAGGGGTAGGCGAAAAACTGTTTTTT. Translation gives CASSVESSGVGEKLFF.

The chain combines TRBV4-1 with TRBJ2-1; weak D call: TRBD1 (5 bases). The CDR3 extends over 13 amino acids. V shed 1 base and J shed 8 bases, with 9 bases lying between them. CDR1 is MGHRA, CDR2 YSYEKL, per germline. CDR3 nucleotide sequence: TGCGCCAGCAGCCAAGGTCAGGGCTATGAGCAGTTCTTC. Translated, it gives CASSQGQGYEQFF.

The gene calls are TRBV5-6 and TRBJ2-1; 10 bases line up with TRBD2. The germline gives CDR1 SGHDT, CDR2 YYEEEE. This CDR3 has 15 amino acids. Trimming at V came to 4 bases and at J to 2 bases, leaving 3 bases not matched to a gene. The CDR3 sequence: CASSQTSGTYNEQFF. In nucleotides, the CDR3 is TGTGCCAGCAGCCAAACTAGCGGGACCTACAATGAGCAGTTCTTC.

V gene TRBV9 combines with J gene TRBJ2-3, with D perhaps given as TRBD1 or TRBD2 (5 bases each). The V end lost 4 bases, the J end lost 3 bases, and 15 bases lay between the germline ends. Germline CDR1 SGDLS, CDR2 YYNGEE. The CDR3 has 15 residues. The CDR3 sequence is CASSPWGSLTDTQYF. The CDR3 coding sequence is TGTGCCAGCAGCCCGTGGGGGAGTCTGACAGATACGCAGTATTTT. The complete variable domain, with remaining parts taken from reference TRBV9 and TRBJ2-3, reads DSGVTQTPKHLITATGQRVTLRCSPRSGDLSVYWYQQSLDQGLQFLIQYYNGEERAKGNILERFSAQQFPDLHSELNLSSLELGDSALYFCASSPWGSLTDTQYFGPGTRLTVL.

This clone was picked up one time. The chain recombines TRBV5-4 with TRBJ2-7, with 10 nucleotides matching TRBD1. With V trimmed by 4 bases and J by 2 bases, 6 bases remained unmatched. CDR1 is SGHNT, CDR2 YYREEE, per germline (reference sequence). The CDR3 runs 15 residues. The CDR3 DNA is TGTGCCAGCAGCCAAGGACAGGGGGTCGCCTACGAGCAGTACTTC. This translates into CASSQGQGVAYEQYF.

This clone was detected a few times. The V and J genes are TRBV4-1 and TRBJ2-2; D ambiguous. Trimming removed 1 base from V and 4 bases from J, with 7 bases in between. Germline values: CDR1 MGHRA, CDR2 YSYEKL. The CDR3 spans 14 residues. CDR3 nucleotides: TGCGCCAGCAGCCAAGCCCTTTTCACCGGGGAGCTGTTTTTT. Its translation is CASSQALFTGELFF.

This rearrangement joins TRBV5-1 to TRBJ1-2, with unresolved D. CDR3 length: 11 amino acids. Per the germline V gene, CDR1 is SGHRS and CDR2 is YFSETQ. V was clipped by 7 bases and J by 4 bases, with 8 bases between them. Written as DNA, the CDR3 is TGCGCCAGCCAAGAGGGCTATGGCTACACCTTC. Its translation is CASQEGYGYTF.

The CDR3 DNA sequence: TGTGCCGCTCGGGAAGACGGGACGCCAAACACTGAAGCTTTCTTT. This codes for CAAREDGTPNTEAFF. The genes are TRBV6-1 and TRBJ1-1; D is perhaps TRBD1 (5 bases). From germline, CDR1 is MNHNS and CDR2 SASEGT. V gave up 11 bases and J gave up 2 bases, with 21 bases separating them. The CDR3 contains 15 residues.

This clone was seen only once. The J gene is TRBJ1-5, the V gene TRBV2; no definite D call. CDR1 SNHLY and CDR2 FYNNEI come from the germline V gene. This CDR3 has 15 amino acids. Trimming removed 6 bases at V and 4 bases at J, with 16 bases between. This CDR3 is CASSDWTSSNQPQHF. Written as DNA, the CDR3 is TGTGCCAGCAGCGATTGGACTTCCTCAAATCAGCCCCAGCATTTT.

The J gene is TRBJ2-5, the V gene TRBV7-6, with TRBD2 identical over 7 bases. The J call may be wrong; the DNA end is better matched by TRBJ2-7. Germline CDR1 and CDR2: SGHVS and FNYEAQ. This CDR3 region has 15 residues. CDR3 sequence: CASSAGDSSAHEQYF. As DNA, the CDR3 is TGTGCCAGCAGCGCGGGAGACTCTAGCGCCCACGAGCAGTACTTC.

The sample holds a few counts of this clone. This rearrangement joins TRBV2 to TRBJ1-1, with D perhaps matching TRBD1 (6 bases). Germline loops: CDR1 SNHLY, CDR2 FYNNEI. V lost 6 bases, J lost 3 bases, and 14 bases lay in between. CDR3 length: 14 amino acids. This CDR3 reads CASRRMGADTEAFF. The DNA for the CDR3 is TGTGCCAGCAGGAGAATGGGGGCAGACACTGAAGCTTTCTTT.

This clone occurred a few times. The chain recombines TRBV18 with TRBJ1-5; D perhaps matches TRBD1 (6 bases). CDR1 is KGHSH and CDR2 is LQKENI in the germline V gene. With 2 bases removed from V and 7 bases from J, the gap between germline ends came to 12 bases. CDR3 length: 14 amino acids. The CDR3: CASSPTQGGQPQHF. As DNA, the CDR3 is TGTGCCAGCTCACCAACACAGGGAGGCCAGCCCCAGCATTTT.

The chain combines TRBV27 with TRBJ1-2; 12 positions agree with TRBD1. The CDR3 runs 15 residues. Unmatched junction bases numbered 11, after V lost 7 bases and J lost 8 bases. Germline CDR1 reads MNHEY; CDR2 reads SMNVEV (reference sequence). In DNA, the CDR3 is TGTGCCAGCAACCCATCCGGGACAGGGGGCAGGGGCTACACCTTC. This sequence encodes CASNPSGTGGRGYTF.

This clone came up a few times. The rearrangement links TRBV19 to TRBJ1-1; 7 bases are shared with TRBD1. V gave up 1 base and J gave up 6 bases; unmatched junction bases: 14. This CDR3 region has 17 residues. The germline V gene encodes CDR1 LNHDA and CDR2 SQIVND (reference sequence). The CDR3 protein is CASSIGAGGGTRSEAFF. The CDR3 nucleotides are TGTGCCAGTAGTATAGGGGCAGGGGGGGGGACTAGATCTGAAGCTTTCTTT.

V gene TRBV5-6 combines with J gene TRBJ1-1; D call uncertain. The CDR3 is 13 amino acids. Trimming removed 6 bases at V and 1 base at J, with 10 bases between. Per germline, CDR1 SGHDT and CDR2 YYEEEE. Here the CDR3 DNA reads TGTGCCAGCAAGGCACGGAGGAACACTGAAGCTTTCTTT. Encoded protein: CASKARRNTEAFF.